The clone carrying this T cell receptor beta chain was observed at least ten times. As yet, its antigen is unknown. The authors made cDNA by 5'RACE with 10-nucleotide random UMIs. TCRdb re-called the 5' RACE reads with MiXCR, one entry per CDR3 protein. Of 25,000 to 30,000 distinct CDR3 sequences listed, 3.3% are singletons. The data originate from a study of neurological immune-mediated disorders. Broader study findings: Expanded clones shared no CDR3 amino acid sequences across subjects, suggesting private repertoires in all groups.

Source material: PBMCs. The sequence derives from a woman in her thirties with multiple sclerosis.

CDR3 in DNA: TGTGCCAGCAGTGGACCCTGGACAGCTAACTATGGCTACACCTTC. Translated: CASSGPWTANYGYTF. The rearrangement uses TRBV2 and TRBJ1-2, with D perhaps matching TRBD1 (6 bases). The CDR3 runs 15 residues. The V end was cut by 4 bases, the J end by 0 bases, with 12 bases between. CDR1 and CDR2 from the germline V gene are SNHLY and FYNNEI.